This is a list of T cell receptor beta chains from one sample in a study of blood T cell repertoires in COVID-19. Profiling relied on immunoSEQ multiplex PCR, and the TCRdb table lists in-frame clones only, not all of them. The sample shows roughly 150,000 clones, over 70% of them seen only once. Sequencing was performed on PBMCs or T cells enriched from blood (not recorded which). These receptors were obtained from a woman aged 40 to 50 with acute COVID-19. Both conserved end residues are trimmed from each CDR3. Fields, in order: clone size, V gene, D gene, CDR3 protein. D genes are given only for firm matches. A row's size may be missing; if present it is once, few, many or a size class.

. | TRBV30 | . | AWSVRDTLKKLF
. | TRBV5-1 | . | ASSTRGTGNTIY
. | TRBV11-2 | . | ASSPRQAMNTEAF
. | TRBV12-3/TRBV12-4 | . | ASSTQQLYGYT
. | TRBV18 | TRBD1 | ASSSGQGDEQF
. | TRBV5-6 | . | ASSLAWALNIQY
. | TRBV9 | TRBD2 | ASSPGLAGGNEQF
. | TRBV19 | TRBD2 | ASSIGAGGRTGELF
. | TRBV7-9 | . | ASSPAGRYGYT
. | TRBV2 | . | ASSEALRAAGGSPLH
few | TRBV18 | TRBD2 | ASSQYPQTSGSAYNEQF
few | TRBV2 | TRBD1 | ASSDPGQGWNYGYT
. | TRBV7-3 | TRBD2 | ASSPTSGSFPTQY
. | TRBV11-3 | . | ATGTRVELF
. | TRBV12-5 | . | ASGLVLGLGRHTGELF
. | TRBV2 | TRBD1 | ASRDRTGANVLT
. | TRBV15 | TRBD1 | ATSREGGGANVLT
. | TRBV10-1 | TRBD2 | ASSDLLAENFNEQF
. | TRBV9 | . | ASSVAQRSTDTQY
once | TRBV5-1 | . | ASSYDRDGTFQY
. | TRBV19 | TRBD1 | ASSPGQSNQPQH